This paragraph covers one T cell receptor beta chain sequence. The ends lost 0 bases at V and 5 bases at J; junction bases unmatched: 6. The CDR3 runs 16 residues. Germline-derived CDR1 and CDR2 are KGHSH and LQKENI. Clones were sequenced by immunoSEQ multiplex PCR, and TCRdb holds only the in-frame ones, with some missing. The data contain 150,000 to 200,000 clones, 75% to 90% of them singletons. The entry originates in a study of blood T cell repertoires in COVID-19. The chain links TRBV18 to TRBJ1-4; 7 nucleotides line up with TRBD1. The sample consisted of peripheral blood. This TCR was recovered from a man aged 60 to 69 with acute or convalescent COVID-19. The chain's CDR3 is CASSPPGGTENEKLFF. The CDR3 nucleotides are TGTGCCAGCTCACCACCGGGCGGGACAGAAAATGAAAAACTGTTTTTT. The complete variable domain, with remaining parts taken from reference TRBV18 and TRBJ1-4, reads NAGVMQNPRHLVRRRGQEARLRCSPMKGHSHVYWYRQLPEEGLKFMVYLQKENIIDESGMPKERFSAEFPKEGPSILRIQQVVRGDSAAYFCASSPPGGTENEKLFFGSGTQLSVL.